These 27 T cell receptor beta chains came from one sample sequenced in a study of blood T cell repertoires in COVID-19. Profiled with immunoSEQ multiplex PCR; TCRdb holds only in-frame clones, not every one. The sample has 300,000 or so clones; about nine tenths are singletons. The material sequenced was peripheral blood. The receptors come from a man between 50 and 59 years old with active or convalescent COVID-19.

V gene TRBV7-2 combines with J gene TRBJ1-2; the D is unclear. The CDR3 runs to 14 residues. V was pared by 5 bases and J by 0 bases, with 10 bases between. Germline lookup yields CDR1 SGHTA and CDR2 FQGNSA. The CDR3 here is CASSPYLSNYGYTF. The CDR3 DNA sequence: TGTGCCAGCAGCCCGTATCTATCTAACTATGGCTACACCTTC.

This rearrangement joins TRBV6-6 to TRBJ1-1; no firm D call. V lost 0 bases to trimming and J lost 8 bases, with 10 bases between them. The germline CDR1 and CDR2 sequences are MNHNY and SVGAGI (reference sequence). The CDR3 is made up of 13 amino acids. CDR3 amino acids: CASSYSPTVEAFF. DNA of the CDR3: TGTGCCAGCAGTTACTCGCCGACTGTCGAAGCTTTCTTT.

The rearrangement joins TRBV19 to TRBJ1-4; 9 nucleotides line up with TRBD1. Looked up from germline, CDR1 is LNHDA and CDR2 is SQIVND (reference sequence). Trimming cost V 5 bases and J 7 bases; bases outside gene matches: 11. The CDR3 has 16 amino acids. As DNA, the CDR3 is TGTGCCAGTAGTGGAGACCGGGACAGGGTGGCTGAAAAACTGTTTTTT. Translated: CASSGDRDRVAEKLFF.

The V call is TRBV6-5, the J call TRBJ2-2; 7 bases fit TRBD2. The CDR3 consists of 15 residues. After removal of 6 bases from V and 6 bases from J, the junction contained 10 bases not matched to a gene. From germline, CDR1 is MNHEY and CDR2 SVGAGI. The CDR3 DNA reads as TGTGCCAGCAGAGCGGGACTTTCTTGGGCCGGGGAGCTGTTTTTT. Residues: CASRAGLSWAGELFF.

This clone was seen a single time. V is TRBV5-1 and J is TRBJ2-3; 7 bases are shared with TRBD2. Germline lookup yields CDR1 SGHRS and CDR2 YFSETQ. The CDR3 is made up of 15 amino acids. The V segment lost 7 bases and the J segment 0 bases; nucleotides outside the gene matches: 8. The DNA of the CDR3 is TGCGCCAGCCGAAATAGCGGGTCTAGCACAGATACGCAGTATTTT. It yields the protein CASRNSGSSTDTQYF.

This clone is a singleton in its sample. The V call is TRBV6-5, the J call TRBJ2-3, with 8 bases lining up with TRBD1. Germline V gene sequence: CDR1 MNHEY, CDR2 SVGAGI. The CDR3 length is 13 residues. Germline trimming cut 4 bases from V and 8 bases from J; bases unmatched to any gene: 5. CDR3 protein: CASSSAGQGTQYF. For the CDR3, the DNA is TGTGCCAGCAGTTCCGCCGGACAGGGTACGCAGTATTTT.

The chain's CDR3 is CASNHGTGGNTEAFF. The CDR3 region has the DNA TGTGCCAGCAACCACGGGACAGGGGGTAACACTGAAGCTTTCTTT. The chain carries TRBV6-1 and TRBJ1-1, with 11 bases matching TRBD1. V shed 7 bases, J shed 2 bases, and the junction held 6 bases outside the gene matches. The CDR3 extends over 15 amino acids. The germline V gene encodes CDR1 MNHNS and CDR2 SASEGT.

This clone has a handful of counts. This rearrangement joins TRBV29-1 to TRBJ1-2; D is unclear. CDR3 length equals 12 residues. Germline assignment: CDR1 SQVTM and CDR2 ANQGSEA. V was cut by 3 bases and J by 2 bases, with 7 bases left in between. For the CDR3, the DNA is TGCAGCGTTGAGAAGACAAACTATGGCTACACCTTC. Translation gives CSVEKTNYGYTF.

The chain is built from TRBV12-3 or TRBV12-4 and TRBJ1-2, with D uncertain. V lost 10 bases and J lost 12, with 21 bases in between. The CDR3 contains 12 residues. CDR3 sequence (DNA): TGTGCCACCAGGAGGGCGGGAGATGCGGACACCTTC. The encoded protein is CATRRAGDADTF.

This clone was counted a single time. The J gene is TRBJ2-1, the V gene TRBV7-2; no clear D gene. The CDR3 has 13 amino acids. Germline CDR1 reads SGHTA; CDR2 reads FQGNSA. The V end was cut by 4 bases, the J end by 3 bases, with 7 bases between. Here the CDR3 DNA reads TGTGCCAGCAGCTCTTACAGCTACAATGAGCAGTTCTTC. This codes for CASSSYSYNEQFF.

The DNA of the CDR3 is TGTGCCAGTAGCCCCCAGGGAAATAATTCACCCCTCCACTTT. Protein product: CASSPQGNNSPLHF. The chain links TRBV19 to TRBJ1-6; possibly TRBD1 for D (5 bases). Germline V gene lookup returns CDR1 LNHDA and CDR2 SQIVND (reference sequence). The CDR3 totals 14 residues. Trimming took 6 bases from V and 5 from J, leaving 11 bases between them.

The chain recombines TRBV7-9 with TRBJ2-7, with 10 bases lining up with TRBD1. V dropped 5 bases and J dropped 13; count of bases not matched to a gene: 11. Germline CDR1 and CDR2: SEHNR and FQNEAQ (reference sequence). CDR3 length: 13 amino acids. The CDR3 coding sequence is TGTGCCAGCAGCCCAGACCAGGGACAGGGGCGATACTTC. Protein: CASSPDQGQGRYF.

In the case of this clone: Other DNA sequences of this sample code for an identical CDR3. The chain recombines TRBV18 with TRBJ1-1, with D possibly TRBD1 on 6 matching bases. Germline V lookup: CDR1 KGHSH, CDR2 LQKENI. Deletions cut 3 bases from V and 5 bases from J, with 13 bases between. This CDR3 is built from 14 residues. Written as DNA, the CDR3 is TGTGCCAGCTCACCTAGGAAACAGGGAACTGAAGCTTTCTTT. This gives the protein CASSPRKQGTEAFF.

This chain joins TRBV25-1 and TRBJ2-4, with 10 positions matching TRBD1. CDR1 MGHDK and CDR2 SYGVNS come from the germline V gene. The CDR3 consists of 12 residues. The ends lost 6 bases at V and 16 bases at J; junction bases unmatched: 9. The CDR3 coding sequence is TGTGCCAGCAGGGACAGGGGGTCCCCTCTTTACTTC. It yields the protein CASRDRGSPLYF.

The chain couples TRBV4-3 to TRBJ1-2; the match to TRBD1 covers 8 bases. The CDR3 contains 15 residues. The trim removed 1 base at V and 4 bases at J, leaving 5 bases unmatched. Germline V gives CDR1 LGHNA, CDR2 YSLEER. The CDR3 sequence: CASSQGGTGSYGYTF. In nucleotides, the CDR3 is TGCGCCAGCAGCCAAGGGGGGACAGGATCCTATGGCTACACCTTC.

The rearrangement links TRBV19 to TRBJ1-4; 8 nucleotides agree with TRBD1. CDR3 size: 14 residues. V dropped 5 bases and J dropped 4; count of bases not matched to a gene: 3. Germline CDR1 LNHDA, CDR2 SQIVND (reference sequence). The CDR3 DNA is TGTGCCAGTAGTCGACAGGGGTATAATGAAAAACTGTTTTTT. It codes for CASSRQGYNEKLFF.

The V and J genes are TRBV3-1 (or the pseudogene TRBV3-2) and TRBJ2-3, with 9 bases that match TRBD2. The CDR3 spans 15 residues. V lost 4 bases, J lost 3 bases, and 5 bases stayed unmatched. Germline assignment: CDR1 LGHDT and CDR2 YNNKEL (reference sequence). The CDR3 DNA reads TGTGCCAGCAGCCCCGGGACTAGCAAGACAGATACGCAGTATTTT. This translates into CASSPGTSKTDTQYF.

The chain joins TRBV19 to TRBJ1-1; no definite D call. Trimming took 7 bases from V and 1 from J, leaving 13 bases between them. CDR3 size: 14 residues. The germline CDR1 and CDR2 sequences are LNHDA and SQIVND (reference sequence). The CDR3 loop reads CASKLGRQNTEAFF. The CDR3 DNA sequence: TGTGCCAGTAAGTTGGGGAGACAGAACACTGAAGCTTTCTTT. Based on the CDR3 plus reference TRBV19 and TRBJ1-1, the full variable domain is DGGITQSPKYLFRKEGQNVTLSCEQNLNHDAMYWYRQDPGQGLRLIYYSQIVNDFQKGDIAEGYSVSREKKESFPLTVTSAQKNPTAFYLCASKLGRQNTEAFFGQGTRLTVV.

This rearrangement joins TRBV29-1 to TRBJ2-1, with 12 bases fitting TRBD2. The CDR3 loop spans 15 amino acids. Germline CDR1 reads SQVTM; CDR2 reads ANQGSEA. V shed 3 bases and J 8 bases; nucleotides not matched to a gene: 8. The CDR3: CSVDVTSGSGYEQFF. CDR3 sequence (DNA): TGCAGCGTTGATGTGACTAGCGGGAGTGGGTATGAGCAGTTCTTC.

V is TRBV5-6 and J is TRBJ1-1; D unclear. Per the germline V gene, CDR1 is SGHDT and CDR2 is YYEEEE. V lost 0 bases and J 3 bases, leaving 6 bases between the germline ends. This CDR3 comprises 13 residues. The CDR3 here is CASSLGSYTEAFF. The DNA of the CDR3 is TGTGCCAGCAGCTTGGGTTCTTACACTGAAGCTTTCTTT. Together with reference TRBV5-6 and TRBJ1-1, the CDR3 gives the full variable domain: DAGVTQSPTHLIKTRGQQVTLRCSPKSGHDTVSWYQQALGQGPQFIFQYYEEEERQRGNFPDRFSGHQFPNYSSELNVNALLLGDSALYLCASSLGSYTEAFFGQGTRLTVV.

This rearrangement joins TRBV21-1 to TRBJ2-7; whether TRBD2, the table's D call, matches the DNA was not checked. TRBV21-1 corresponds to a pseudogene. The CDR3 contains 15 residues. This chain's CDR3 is CASSKSRGGRYEQYF. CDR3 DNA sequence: TGTGCCAGCAGCAAATCAAGAGGAGGAAGGTACGAGCAGTACTTC.

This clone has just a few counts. The CDR3 DNA reads TGTGCCAGCAGTCTCCGAGGGACAGGGACATTCGATGGCTACACCTTC. As protein: CASSLRGTGTFDGYTF. The rearrangement uses TRBV28 and TRBJ1-2; 9 bases are a match to TRBD1. V lost 5 bases, J lost 6 bases, and 13 bases stayed unmatched. Germline V CDR1 and CDR2: MDHEN, SYDVKM. CDR3 size: 16 residues.

CDR3 sequence (DNA): TGTGCCAGCACGAGTACAGACCGCTCCTACGAGCAGTACTTC. This encodes CASTSTDRSYEQYF. The rearrangement joins TRBV28 to TRBJ2-7; D is uncertain. The CDR3 consists of 14 residues. V was trimmed by 7 bases and J by 0 bases, leaving 13 bases between them. Germline V gene lookup returns CDR1 MDHEN and CDR2 SYDVKM.

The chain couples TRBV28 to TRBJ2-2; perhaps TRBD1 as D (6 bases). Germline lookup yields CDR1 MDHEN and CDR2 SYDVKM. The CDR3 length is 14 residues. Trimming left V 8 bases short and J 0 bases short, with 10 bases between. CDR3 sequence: CASRTVSNTGELFF. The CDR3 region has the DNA TGTGCCAGCCGGACAGTTTCGAACACCGGGGAGCTGTTTTTT.

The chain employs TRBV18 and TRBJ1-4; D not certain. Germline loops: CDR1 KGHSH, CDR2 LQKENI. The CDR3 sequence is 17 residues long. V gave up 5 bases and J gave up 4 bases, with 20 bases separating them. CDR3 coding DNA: TGTGCCAGCTCATACCAAGCGGCATTGGGTCTTAATGAAAAACTGTTTTTT. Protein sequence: CASSYQAALGLNEKLFF.

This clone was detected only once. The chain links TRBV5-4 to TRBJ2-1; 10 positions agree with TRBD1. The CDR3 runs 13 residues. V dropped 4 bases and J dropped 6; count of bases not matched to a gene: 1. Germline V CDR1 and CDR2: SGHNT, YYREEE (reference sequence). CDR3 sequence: CASSRTGGNEQFF. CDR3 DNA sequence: TGTGCCAGCAGCCGGACAGGGGGCAATGAGCAGTTCTTC.

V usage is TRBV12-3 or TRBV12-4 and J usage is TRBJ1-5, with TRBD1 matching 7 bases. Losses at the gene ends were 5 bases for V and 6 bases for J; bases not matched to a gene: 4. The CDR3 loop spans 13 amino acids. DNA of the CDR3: TGTGCCAGCAGTGACAGGGATGGTCAGCCCCAGCATTTT. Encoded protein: CASSDRDGQPQHF.